The T cell receptor beta chain under discussion was sequenced for a study of cytomegalovirus exposure and HLA in healthy donors. Study-wide findings and caveats: In a later analysis, TCR beta V- and J-gene trimming showed a link to a missense DCLRE1C variant.

The table lists this clone with a few counts. The antigen remains undetermined. PCR amplification relied on 60 Vbeta primers (plus 13 Jbeta primers). Clones were sequenced by immunoSEQ multiplex PCR, and TCRdb holds only the in-frame ones, with some missing. Of 130,000 or so clones listed, around 86% are singletons. The CDR3 is 13 residues long. Trimming shortened V by 3 bases and J by 3 bases, and 8 bases separated the two germline ends. The germline gives CDR1 SNHLY, CDR2 FYNNEI. The chain recombines TRBV2 with TRBJ1-1; TRBD1 might be the D (5 bases). Sequenced: PBMCs. The TCR was taken from a woman aged 40 to 50 in good health and CMV-seronegative. In DNA, the CDR3 is TGTGCCAGCAGTGAGAGCAGGGACACTGAAGCTTTCTTT. Translated: CASSESRDTEAFF. Full variable domain (remainder filled in from reference TRBV2 and TRBJ1-1): EPEVTQTPSHQVTQMGQEVILRCVPISNHLYFYWYRQILGQKVEFLVSFYNNEISEKSEIFDDQFSVERPDGSNFTLKIRSTKLEDSAMYFCASSESRDTEAFFGQGTRLTVV.